The entry below gives a single TCR beta chain sequence along with its context. Produced via immunoSEQ multiplex PCR; TCRdb's table is partial and in-frame only. The sample contains some 80,000 clones, 89% of which appear only once. The data are from a study of OX40 agonist ivuxolimab in advanced cancers. As for the study in general: Three patients, one with hepatocellular carcinoma and two with cutaneous melanoma, responded partially.

This receptor was obtained from an adult with an advanced solid tumor such as melanoma, head and neck, liver or kidney cancer. The sequencing used CD4+ or CD8+ T cells sorted from blood, collected in a trial of the OX40 agonist ivuxolimab.

The CDR3 region is CASSLPQGVTNEKLFF. CDR3 coding DNA: TGTGCCAGCAGCTTACCTCAGGGCGTCACTAATGAAAAACTGTTTTTT. This chain joins TRBV7-9 and TRBJ1-4; a possible D gene is TRBD1 (5 bases). The germline gives CDR1 SEHNR, CDR2 FQNEAQ (reference sequence). Trimming took off 2 bases at V and 2 bases at J, with 12 bases between the two ends. The CDR3 has 16 amino acids.